The clone carrying this T cell receptor (beta chain) was observed a single time. The data were obtained in a study of technical replicates of blood from a few donors. Using immunoSEQ multiplex PCR, the repertoire was profiled, and TCRdb retains in-frame clones only, with some absent. The sample lists over 55,000 clones, 75% to 95% seen once, with about 3.9% in the top ten. The CDR3 is made up of 15 amino acids. J lost 0 bases, V lost 8 bases, and 6 bases had no gene match. Germline CDR1 and CDR2: LNHDA and SQIVND (reference sequence). Sequenced input: PBMCs. The sequence was obtained from a human donor in good health. Some clones in this sample may be carry-over from other donors' samples. This chain uses TRBV19 with TRBJ2-2; TRBD1 matches at 7 bases. DNA of the CDR3: TGTGCCAGTCGGGACAGTCTAACGAACACCGGGGAGCTGTTTTTT. This encodes CASRDSLTNTGELFF. Together with reference TRBV19 and TRBJ2-2, the CDR3 gives the full variable domain: DGGITQSPKYLFRKEGQNVTLSCEQNLNHDAMYWYRQDPGQGLRLIYYSQIVNDFQKGDIAEGYSVSREKKESFPLTVTSAQKNPTAFYLCASRDSLTNTGELFFGEGSRLTVL.